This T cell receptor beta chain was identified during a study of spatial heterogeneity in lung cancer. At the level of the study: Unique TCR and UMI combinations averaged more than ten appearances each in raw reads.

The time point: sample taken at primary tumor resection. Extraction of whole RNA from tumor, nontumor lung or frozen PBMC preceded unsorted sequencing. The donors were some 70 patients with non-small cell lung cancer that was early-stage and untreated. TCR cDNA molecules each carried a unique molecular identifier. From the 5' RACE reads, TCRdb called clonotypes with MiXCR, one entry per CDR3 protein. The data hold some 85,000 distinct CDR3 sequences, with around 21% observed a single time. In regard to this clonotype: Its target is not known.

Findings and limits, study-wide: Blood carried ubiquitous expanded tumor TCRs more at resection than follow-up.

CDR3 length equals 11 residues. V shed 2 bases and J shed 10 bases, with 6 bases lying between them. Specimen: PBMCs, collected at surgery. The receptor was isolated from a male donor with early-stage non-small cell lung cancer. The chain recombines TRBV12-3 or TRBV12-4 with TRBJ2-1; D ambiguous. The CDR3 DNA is TGTGCCAGCAGTTTAATCTGGGAGCAGTTCTTC. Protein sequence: CASSLIWEQFF.